The text below deals with one T cell receptor beta chain. It has no known antigen specificity. There are no base qualities to consult, and no much larger clone falls within one base. The CDR3 contains 16 residues, cysteine and phenylalanine counted. Only the CDR3 part of the read is kept: 48 bases, read in frame from the first base. CDR1 and CDR2 are read off the germline V gene as SGHRS and YFSETQ. V and J are truncated by 4 bases and 0 bases respectively, leaving an intervening sequence of 14 bases. This record comes from a study of Tregs in tolerant kidney transplant recipients (dated by TCRdb to the late 2010s). Regarding the study in general: The study used TCRbeta sequencing to identify donor-specific regulatory T cells before combined kidney and bone marrow transplantation, then tracked those cells after transplant. Several methods of expanding Tregs specific for an allogeneic donor were compared by TCRbeta repertoire sequencing in a few healthy controls.

Unstimulated Tregs (CD4+CD25+CD127-), CD4+ non-Tregs (CD4+CD25-), CD4 and CD8 cells were FACS-sorted from thawed PBMCs. Blood from healthy controls was obtained either from healthy volunteers or as purchased buffy coats. Healthy control blood was processed to PBMCs with a Ficoll density gradient and then cryopreserved, whereas patient PBMCs were collected both before and after transplant. General study outcomes and caveats: Although technical replication error seemed to be minimal, the question of biological reproducibility was not addressed directly. Because the study included only a small number of patients, the results must be confirmed in larger populations and under other immunosuppression protocols. Expanding Tregs with activated donor B cells appeared to identify the most biologically relevant and donor-specific TCRbeta repertoire.

Genomic DNA was extracted from sorted cells with the QIAGEN DNeasy Blood and Tissue Kit for TCRbeta CDR3 sequencing. High-throughput TCRbeta CDR3 sequencing, which included PCR amplification with bias correction and internal controls, was done commercially through immunoSEQ. The authors processed their data as follows. Unique productive TCRbeta sequences were defined by CDR3 nucleotide sequence where primers matched, otherwise by CDR3 amino acid sequence with Vbeta and Jbeta genes. As a correction for sorting error, sequences shared between sorted populations at a frequency ratio of 2:1 or less were discarded, and the remaining shared sequences were assigned to the higher population. Sequences were defined as donor-reactive when expanded at least 5-fold in CFSE-low cells versus unstimulated cells and present at a frequency of at least 0.01% in CFSE-low cells. Jensen-Shannon divergence, calculated on the top 100 TCRbeta sequences ranked by frequency, was used to quantify repertoire divergence. For samples with multiple sequencing runs, sorting error was corrected in each run separately before the runs were combined. The immuneACCESS repertoire file appears here via TCRdb, limited to in-frame rearrangements. These files lack a portion of the clones; in checked studies, under half of the deficit traces to unresolved V genes, and the cause of the others is not known. V and J calls and clone size are copied from that table; D and trimming were computed from the DNA. The sample table holds under 300,000 clones, of which about 80% were seen once. In total, the top ten clones hold around 0.64% of the sample.

The chain is assembled from TRBV5-1 and TRBJ1-3, with TRBD1 tentatively as D gene (6 bases match). The sequenced sample consisted of CD4+ T cells from blood. The TCR sequence derives from a human donor in good health. The encoded CDR3 is CASSPLGQSSGNTIYF. The DNA sequence is as follows: TGCGCCAGCAGCCCGTTGGGACAAAGCTCTGGAAACACCATATATTTT.